This T cell receptor (beta chain) was found in a study of cytomegalovirus exposure and HLA in healthy donors (dated 2017 in TCRdb). With respect to the entire study: An earlier analysis of under 600 of the donors reported more than 250 Gb of sequence data and 120 million or so unique TCR beta sequences from approximately 180 million T cells. An early release covering roughly 640 HLA-typed donors comprised about 310 gigabases of sequencing data and 85 million to 100 million unique TCR sequences. Of the 350 to 450 genotyped donors, less than 90% were placed in the genetic ancestry cluster associated with self-reported Caucasian donors. The aim of the study was to test whether cataloging public T cell receptors could identify signatures of past pathogen exposure. The T cell repertoires of 550 to 850 subjects were profiled by immunosequencing and related to cytomegalovirus serostatus. In addition to the first cohort of around 670 subjects, a separate validation cohort of 130 or so different subjects was used. High-throughput TCR immunosequencing, statistical association of individual TCRs with disease status, and machine learning were combined to predict cytomegalovirus infection status. To study patterns of TCR occurrence, a later analysis re-analyzed previously published TCR beta repertoires from more than 550 donors and added high-resolution HLA genotyping. Rather than using new phenotypic data, the later analysis identified candidate immune exposures from TCR beta sequences and from how often those sequences occurred across donors. To decide whether each TCR beta V gene segment behaved as functional or pseudogenic, an earlier analysis of nearly 600 of the donors relied on high-throughput TCR beta sequencing. Alongside the repertoire data, information on donor age, sex, ethnicity and CMV serostatus was compiled. Genome-wide SNP genotypes for about 60% of the 666 donors were used in a later genetic analysis, which treated that subset as a discovery cohort. All discovery cohort repertoires had been generated on a single sequencing platform. HLA typing covered class I and class II loci at four-digit resolution. The number of typed donors differed by locus: roughly 629-630 for A, B, C, DRB1 and DQB1; 522 for DQA1; approximately 600 for DPA1; and roughly 450 for DPB1. Roughly 5 DR-DQ haplotypes were handled as single units for association and clustering because linkage in the cohort was strong. Across about 380 genotyped donors of the cohort, an average of approximately 200,000 unique TCR beta nucleotide sequences per donor were sequenced, and around 19% of those sequences were non-productive.

Broad study findings and their caveats: According to a later analysis, TCR association rates differed among HLA loci, with DRB1 alleles showing the most associated TCRs and HLA-C alleles showing the fewest. In vitro tests confirmed that a few of the cytomegalovirus-associated TCR beta chains recognize cytomegalovirus antigens. An association between a missense DCLRE1C variant and V-gene and J-gene trimming of TCR beta chains was found in a later genetic analysis and replicated in an independent cohort. A later analysis found that HLA-associated TCR beta chains were more clonally expanded and had lower generation probabilities than equally common non-associated chains. The cohort was sequenced for TCR beta chains only, and without alpha or paired-chain data the features that could be detected were limited. A further reported finding was that TCR beta sequences accurately predicted the HLA-A and HLA-B alleles for most subjects in the first cohort. Immune exposure information for the cohort was limited to CMV serostatus. The sequencing pipeline was judged likely to have produced a cluster of highly shared sequence variants as a technical artifact. Compared with the approximately 670-donor mean, donors in an Asian-associated ancestry cluster had fewer N-insertions in productive TCRs, according to a later genetic analysis. A later analysis associated about 17,000 TCR beta sequences with specific HLA alleles at a false discovery rate of 0.05. The authors suggested that the approach could potentially be generalized to other disease states and immunological phenotypes. Most CMV-associated TCR beta chains appeared to be HLA-restricted in a later analysis, and the HLA associations seemed to be driven largely by CMV exposure. The 87-base-pair reads could not distinguish some IMGT-functional V segments, including TRBV6-2 and TRBV6-3, so those segments were excluded. The study gave a list of about 150 TCR beta chains associated with cytomegalovirus. When HLA alleles, especially DR and DQ, strongly co-occurred, TCR associations were difficult to assign to individual alleles. Across donors, most TCR sequences were observed very rarely, whereas some public TCRs were present in many individuals. The presence/absence analyses assumed that sequencing depth was roughly uniform across donors, and that assumption may not be true. Correlated functional status among segregating V segments might reflect linkage disequilibrium, but an unknown experimental factor could not be ruled out. HLA typing was unavailable for some donors at each locus, so association tests used only the typed subset. In an earlier analysis of around 600 of the donors, most TCR beta V segments were observed in productive rearrangements about 87% or about 30% of the time, broadly matching IMGT annotations. In a later analysis, several top co-occurrence clusters were reported to appear linked to parvovirus B19, influenza, CMV and Epstein-Barr virus. In both the original and validation cohorts, the classifier was reported to diagnose cytomegalovirus status with high specificity and sensitivity. The earlier analysis of about 600 of the donors excluded approximately 15 rarely observed V segments, including chromosome 9 orphons, because counts were too low.

The cohort consisted of 666 healthy bone marrow donors. At the time of sampling, all cohort members were nominally healthy, though unrecorded immune exposures were likely present. The donor tested CMV seropositive, placing the donor among the roughly 300 seropositive members of the cohort. A peripheral blood sample was collected from each donor, and TCR beta sequencing was performed on peripheral blood mononuclear cells. The Qiagen DNeasy Blood Extraction Kit was used to extract genomic DNA from the blood cell samples. From its cysteine to its phenylalanine, the CDR3 spans 13 amino acids. CDR3 DNA is the only sequence kept; it has 39 bases, read in frame from the first base. As encoded in the germline V gene, CDR1 is ENHRY while CDR2 is SYGVKD. A distance of 8 bases separates the germline ends of V and J, which lose 6 bases and 0 bases respectively. Library preparation used the immunoSEQ multiplex PCR assay. A mixture of 60 forward primers for TCR Vbeta segments and 13 reverse primers for TCR Jbeta segments was used in the multiplex PCR. The CDR3 region of rearranged TCR beta genes was amplified from genomic DNA with a multiplex PCR assay. Amplified TCR beta libraries were sequenced as 87-base-pair reads on the Illumina HiSeq System. The original methods were these. In a later analysis, tens of millions of unique TCR beta chains were counted across the 500 to 850 repertoires, and roughly 10 million of these chains were shared by at least two donors. To remove PCR and sequencing errors, raw reads were error-corrected and collapsed into unique sequences using a nearest-neighbor algorithm that merged closely related sequences. To assign V, D and J gene segments, CDR3 sequences were aligned to IMGT reference sequences. For a sequence to be retained, a match of at least six nucleotides to both a V gene segment and a J gene segment was required. Rearrangements were called productive when the CDR3 lacked stop codons and stayed in frame with V and J; all others were non-productive. Following IMGT convention, CDR3 was defined as the stretch from the second conserved V-encoded cysteine up to the conserved J-encoded phenylalanine. The earlier analysis of some 550 of the donors excluded any sequence lacking an unambiguous match to a single V gene segment. In an earlier analysis of almost 600 of the donors, a V segment was called functional when productive rearrangements were above 56.7%, and segregating when the standard deviation between donors exceeded 5%. To diagnose cytomegalovirus status from the catalog of TCR beta chain sequences, a statistical classification framework was built. A later analysis assigned V and J genes by comparing TCR nucleotide sequences with IMGT/GENE-DB human TR gene sequences. The TCRdist pipeline was used in a later analysis to assign CDR3 sequences and most-parsimonious VDJ recombination scenarios. In a later analysis, each TCR beta chain was defined by its CDR3 amino acid sequence together with its V-gene family, and reads without a unique V-gene family were excluded. As a way to deal with suspected cross-contamination and a sequencing artifact, a later analysis dropped roughly 620 nucleotide sequences that were highly shared and had low generation probability. In a later analysis, a clonal expansion index was calculated for each public chain from normalized within-repertoire ranks of inferred template counts. In a later analysis, generation probabilities were computed with a VDJ recombination model fitted to out-of-frame rearrangements, and the resulting probabilities were checked against IGoR. A later analysis scored TCR-TCR, TCR-HLA and TCR-CMV co-occurrence with hypergeometric tests, applying a repertoire-size bias correction to TCR pairs. A later analysis estimated false discovery rates by permuting HLA or CMV assignments 20 times. In a later analysis, co-occurring TCRs were grouped with DBSCAN, and TCRdist sequence similarity was added when clustering was performed within HLA-allele-positive subsets. Co-occurrence clustering excluded repertoires with fewer than 30,000 or more than 120,000 public chains, plus five with anomalous nucleotide sharing. The table comes from immuneACCESS by way of TCRdb, which keeps in-frame sequences with V and J called. Part of the clones is missing from these tables; in studies checked, under half for an unresolved V gene and the rest for unknown reasons. V, J and clone size derive from that table, while D and trimming were established from the DNA sequence. This sample's table carries 200,000 to 250,000 clones. The top ten clones comprise 0.9% to 1.4% of the sample.

Comments on this clone: Its antigen is still unknown.

The sequencing sample was made of PBMCs. The chain links TRBV10-3 with TRBJ1-2; the D gene lacks a confident call. This TCR derives from a girl aged 2-9 years in good health and CMV-seropositive. The DNA sequence is as follows: TGTGCCATCAGGGAGGGAGCTAACTATGGCTACACCTTC. This yields the protein CAIREGANYGYTF.